A selection of T cell receptor beta chains follows, all from one sample in a study of T cell responses to AZD1222 COVID-19 vaccine. Generated by immunoSEQ multiplex PCR, the TCRdb table keeps only in-frame clones and is missing some. This table has some 120,000 clones, 80% to 95% appearing once. Sample: peripheral blood, taken on day 0 of AZD1222 vaccination. Receptors were obtained from an adult in good health. Each CDR3 is given with its conserved first and last residue. The D gene is left open where the match is weak. Rows may omit the clone size; those that give it use once, few, many or a size class.

CDR3 DNA | CDR3 protein | D gene | J gene | V gene | clone size
TGTGCCACAGCGGGACTCGCGGGGGGGCGGGAAGAGACCCAGTACTTC | CATAGLAGGREETQYF | TRBD2 | TRBJ2-5 | TRBV24-1 | NA
TGTGCCAGCAGTTACGCCGGAGTCGCGAATCAGCCCCAGCATTTT | CASSYAGVANQPQHF | NA | TRBJ1-5 | TRBV6-2/TRBV6-3 | NA
TGTGCCAGCAGTCTGGTCGGGTCGCGCTACACCTTC | CASSLVGSRYTF | NA | TRBJ1-2 | TRBV7-2 | NA
TGTGCCAGCAGTTTACCCGGGGCAGGGGAAGGGAATGGCTACACCTTC | CASSLPGAGEGNGYTF | NA | TRBJ1-2 | TRBV28 | NA
TGCGCCAGCAGCCAGCTCCGGGACTCCTCCTACGAGCAGTACTTC | CASSQLRDSSYEQYF | NA | TRBJ2-7 | TRBV4-1 | once
TGTGCCACCAGCAGAGATCGGGCAGGTTCTAATTCACCCCTCCACTTT | CATSRDRAGSNSPLHF | NA | TRBJ1-6 | TRBV15 | NA
TGTGCCAGCAGTCAAGGGACAGCGGGGCTGCGTTCACCCCTCCACTTT | CASSQGTAGLRSPLHF | TRBD1 | TRBJ1-6 | TRBV6-1 | once
TGTGCCATCAGTGGAGGGGCGGACTATGGCTACACCTTC | CAISGGADYGYTF | NA | TRBJ1-2 | TRBV10-3 | NA
TGTGCCACCAGCAGAGGTGGACAGTACAATCAGCCCCAGCATTTT | CATSRGGQYNQPQHF | NA | TRBJ1-5 | TRBV15 | NA
TGTGCCAGCAGCTTAGACTGGGCTATTGGCTATTGGGGGGCGGAGGGTGGCTACACCTTC | CASSLDWAIGYWGAEGGYTF | NA | TRBJ1-2 | TRBV11-2 | NA
TGTGCCAGCAACCCGGACACCCGCGAGCAGTACTTC | CASNPDTREQYF | NA | TRBJ2-7 | TRBV6-2/TRBV6-3 | NA
TGCGCCAGCAGCTTGGGGACTAGCGGGGGGACCACAGATACGCAGTATTTT | CASSLGTSGGTTDTQYF | TRBD2 | TRBJ2-3 | TRBV5-1 | NA
TGTGCCAGCAGCCTGAAAACCGGGACTAGCGGAGCGCAGTTCTTC | CASSLKTGTSGAQFF | TRBD2 | TRBJ2-1 | TRBV7-3 | NA
TGTGCCAGCTCACCTGAGGGGGAGCTGTTTTTT | CASSPEGELFF | NA | TRBJ2-2 | TRBV18 | NA
TGCGCCAGCAGCCAAGTGGGGGGCGGCTCTGGAAACACCATATATTTT | CASSQVGGGSGNTIYF | NA | TRBJ1-3 | TRBV4-3 | NA
TGTGCCAGCAGGTATATTTTCACGAATCTCAGGGAGATGAACACTGAAGCTTTCTTT | CASRYIFTNLREMNTEAFF | NA | TRBJ1-1 | TRBV27 | NA
TGTGCCAGTAGTTCCCTGGACGGGCCAGTACCCCAGCATTTT | CASSSLDGPVPQHF | NA | TRBJ1-5 | TRBV19 | once
TGTGCCAGCAGCCCTGGCCGGGGACCGAAAGAGACCCAGTACTTC | CASSPGRGPKETQYF | NA | TRBJ2-5 | TRBV5-8 | NA
TGTGCCAGCGGACCATCGGACGGAATCTACGAGCAGTACTTC | CASGPSDGIYEQYF | NA | TRBJ2-7 | TRBV11-2 | NA
TGCGCCAGCAGCCAGGGGGGGCGCATGTTGGCTAACTATGGCTACACCTTC | CASSQGGRMLANYGYTF | NA | TRBJ1-2 | TRBV4-1 | NA
TGTGCCTGGACTATAAGGTACAATGAGCAGTTCTTC | CAWTIRYNEQFF | NA | TRBJ2-1 | TRBV30 | NA
TGTGCCAGCAGTTTGGGAGGGGCACTGGAAAAACTGTTTTTT | CASSLGGALEKLFF | NA | TRBJ1-4 | TRBV27 | NA
TGCGCCAGCAGCGGGGGGACAGGGTTGGATGAGCAGTTCTTC | CASSGGTGLDEQFF | TRBD1 | TRBJ2-1 | TRBV5-1 | NA
TGTGCCAGCAGCTCCGGCTACGAGCAGTACTTC | CASSSGYEQYF | NA | TRBJ2-7 | TRBV3-1/TRBV3-2 | NA
TGTGCCAGCTCACCTCCGGGGACGTTCACAGATACGCAGTATTTT | CASSPPGTFTDTQYF | NA | TRBJ2-3 | TRBV18 | NA
TGTGCCAGCAGCCACGCCCCGTCAGTAGCCAAAAACATTCAGTACTTC | CASSHAPSVAKNIQYF | NA | TRBJ2-4 | TRBV7-2 | NA
TGTGCCAGCACTTCGGAGGTCCGCGAGCAGTTCTTC | CASTSEVREQFF | NA | TRBJ2-1 | TRBV6-5 | NA
TGCGCCAGCAACTCCGGGACTAGCCTGAACACCGGGGAGCTGTTTTTT | CASNSGTSLNTGELFF | TRBD2 | TRBJ2-2 | TRBV10-1 | once
TGTGCCAGCAGTCCCAGGGGGCTGTTCACAGATACGCAGTATTTT | CASSPRGLFTDTQYF | TRBD1 | TRBJ2-3 | TRBV6-5 | NA
TGTGCCAGCAGCTTTGTCCAAATGCGGGGCATGAACACTGAAGCTTTCTTT | CASSFVQMRGMNTEAFF | NA | TRBJ1-1 | TRBV5-4 | NA
TGCGCCAGCAGCCACGACAGGGCCTACGAGCAGTACTTC | CASSHDRAYEQYF | TRBD1 | TRBJ2-7 | TRBV4-1 | NA
TGTGCCAGCAGGTCGGGACCGAACACCGGGGAGCTGTTTTTT | CASRSGPNTGELFF | NA | TRBJ2-2 | TRBV6-5 | NA
TGTGCCAGCAGCTTAGGCAGGCTCCAACAAGAGACCCAGTACTTC | CASSLGRLQQETQYF | NA | TRBJ2-5 | TRBV11-2 | NA
TGCGCCAGCAGCGAACGTCCGGGACAGGGAAGGGTTAGTGGAAACACCATATATTTT | CASSERPGQGRVSGNTIYF | TRBD1 | TRBJ1-3 | TRBV5-1 | NA
TGTGCCAGCAGCTCGACAGGGGAACCCTACAATGAGCAGTTCTTC | CASSSTGEPYNEQFF | TRBD1 | TRBJ2-1 | TRBV6-2/TRBV6-3 | NA
TGTGCCACCAGCAAAGCCTTCACAGATACGCAGTATTTT | CATSKAFTDTQYF | NA | TRBJ2-3 | TRBV15 | NA
TGTGCCAGCAGCTTAGTCCTCCTCCTGACAGGGGGCGGCACAGATACGCAGTATTTT | CASSLVLLLTGGGTDTQYF | TRBD1 | TRBJ2-3 | TRBV7-9 | NA
TGTGCCAGCAGTTACGGAGGGGACGGAAACACCATATATTTT | CASSYGGDGNTIYF | NA | TRBJ1-3 | TRBV6-2/TRBV6-3 | NA
TGTGCCATCAGCGGGGACAGGGGCTACGAGCAGTACTTC | CAISGDRGYEQYF | TRBD1 | TRBJ2-7 | TRBV10-3 | once
TGTGCCAGCAGCGTTTCGACTAGCGGGGAGTACGAGCAGTACTTC | CASSVSTSGEYEQYF | TRBD2 | TRBJ2-7 | TRBV9 | NA
TGTGCCACCAGTGACCCCGGGACAGGGGGCTACAATGAGCAGTTCTTC | CATSDPGTGGYNEQFF | TRBD1 | TRBJ2-1 | TRBV24-1 | NA
TGTGCCAGCAGCGCCGCCGTGGGGGACTATGGCTACACCTTC | CASSAAVGDYGYTF | NA | TRBJ1-2 | TRBV7-9 | once
TGTGCCAGCAGTGGACCACCCCGTATCTATGGCTACACCTTC | CASSGPPRIYGYTF | NA | TRBJ1-2 | TRBV2 | NA
TGTGCCAGCACGAGGGAAGGGGTCACTGAAGCTTTCTTT | CASTREGVTEAFF | NA | TRBJ1-1 | TRBV6-5 | NA
TGTGCCAGCAGTTACTTTGACAGGGGATATGGCTACACCTTC | CASSYFDRGYGYTF | TRBD1 | TRBJ1-2 | TRBV6-2/TRBV6-3 | once
TGTGCCAGCGCGGGCCGGAACACTGAAGCTTTCTTT | CASAGRNTEAFF | NA | TRBJ1-1 | TRBV21-1 | NA
TGTGCCAGCAGAGCTAGCGGGGGCACAGATACGCAGTATTTT | CASRASGGTDTQYF | TRBD2 | TRBJ2-3 | TRBV4-2 | NA